One and the same sample provided the 10 T cell receptor beta chains below, sequenced in a study of CXCR3-negative and CXCR3-positive naive CD8 T cells. Their target antigens are unknown. Whole-study results and caveats: TRB CDR3s were more hydrophobic in CXCR3-positive than in CXCR3-negative naive cells.

All TRB cDNA libraries came from 5' RACE performed with UMI labels. TCRdb processed the 5' RACE reads again and assigns one entry to each CDR3 protein, with no DNA. The table counts about 120,000 distinct CDR3 sequences; 0.36% lies in the top ten. Input material: naive CXCR3+ CD8+ T cells from blood. Noted subset: CD45RO-CCR7+CD27+CD95- naive CD8+ T cells expressing CXCR3 (TNR3+). The receptors originated from a human donor in good health. Some clones in this sample may be carry-over from other donors' samples.

This chain joins TRBV28 and TRBJ2-3; checking the TCRdb D call of TRBD2 is not possible without DNA. This CDR3 comprises 16 residues. Germline CDR1 MDHEN, CDR2 SYDVKM. The CDR3 loop is CASSSPGTSGTDTQYF.

The chain is built from TRBV20-1 and TRBJ2-7; TCRdb lists TRBD1, though no DNA is available to test this call. This CDR3 has 14 amino acids. In germline, CDR1 is DFQATT, CDR2 SNEGSKA (reference sequence). The chain's CDR3 is CSAVDIVSSYEQYF.

This sequence joins TRBV5-1 and TRBJ2-7. Germline CDR1 is SGHRS and CDR2 is YFSETQ. The CDR3 length is 15 residues. The CDR3 reads CASSLERGSSYEQYF.

This chain connects TRBV21-1 to TRBJ2-1; TCRdb's assignment of TRBD1 cannot be checked, as there is no DNA. TRBV21-1 is a known pseudogene. The CDR3 loop spans 13 amino acids. The CDR3: CAKGQGAQNEQFF.

The rearrangement joins TRBV29-1 to TRBJ2-2. Germline CDR1 reads SQVTM; CDR2 reads ANQGSEA. The CDR3 has 12 residues. This CDR3 is CSVYANTGELFF.

The chain combines TRBV6-4 with TRBJ1-4; TCRdb returns TRBD1, unconfirmable since there is no DNA. Per germline, CDR1 MRHNA and CDR2 SNTAGT. The CDR3 is made up of 17 amino acids. The CDR3 region is CASQGQGAAVRGEKLFF.

The rearrangement links TRBV15 to TRBJ2-7; there is no DNA to check the TCRdb D call of TRBD2. The CDR3 consists of 15 residues. CDR1 and CDR2 (germline): LNHNV, YYDKDF (reference sequence). CDR3 sequence reads: CATSRRYEGINEQYF.

V usage is TRBV7-9 and J usage is TRBJ2-3; TCRdb's D call, TRBD1, is unchecked because there is no DNA. This CDR3 has 15 residues. Per germline, CDR1 SEHNR and CDR2 FQNEAQ (reference sequence). The CDR3 region is CASSLLGQGSDTQYF.

This rearrangement joins TRBV7-2 to TRBJ2-5; TCRdb designates TRBD1, a call that cannot be tested without DNA. CDR1 is SGHTA and CDR2 is FQGNSA in the germline V gene. The CDR3 is 12 residues long. This chain's CDR3 is CASSSDREAQYF.

The V gene is TRBV10-3, the J gene TRBJ2-7. Germline V lookup: CDR1 ENHRY, CDR2 SYGVKD. This CDR3 region has 13 residues. Here the CDR3 reads CAILEFGSYEQYF.